One and the same sample provided the 21 T cell receptor beta chains below, sequenced in a study of OX40 agonist ivuxolimab in advanced cancers. Profiled with immunoSEQ multiplex PCR; TCRdb holds only in-frame clones, not every one. Among around 80,000 clones listed, 80% to 90% were seen once. This material consisted of CD4+ or CD8+ T cells sorted from blood, taken in a trial of the OX40 agonist ivuxolimab. These TCRs come from an adult with an advanced solid tumor such as melanoma, head and neck, liver or kidney cancer.

This sequence joins TRBV28 and TRBJ1-2; D gene unclear. The CDR3 runs 16 residues. CDR1 and CDR2 from the germline V gene are MDHEN and SYDVKM. Trimming took 1 base from V and 5 from J, leaving 17 bases between them. This chain's CDR3 is CASSLSRGGSPYGYTF. CDR3 bases: TGTGCCAGCAGTTTATCCCGGGGTGGATCTCCTTATGGCTACACCTTC.

The V and J genes are TRBV7-9 and TRBJ1-4; D is uncertain. The CDR3 runs 14 residues. The V and J ends lost 8 bases and 6 bases respectively, with 16 bases between them. Germline V gene sequence: CDR1 SEHNR, CDR2 FQNEAQ (reference sequence). The CDR3 nucleotides are TGTGCCAGCCGCATGGGAGGCTTAGATGAAAAACTGTTTTTT. Its protein is CASRMGGLDEKLFF. Full variable domain (remainder filled in from reference TRBV7-9 and TRBJ1-4): DTGVSQNPRHKITKRGQNVTFRCDPISEHNRLYWYRQTLGQGPEFLTYFQNEAQLEKSRLLSDRFSAERPKGSFSTLEIQRTEQGDSAMYLCASRMGGLDEKLFFGSGTQLSVL.

The J gene is TRBJ1-5, the V gene TRBV6-5; 8 bases are shared with TRBD1. CDR1 is MNHEY and CDR2 is SVGAGI in the germline V gene. This CDR3 spans 15 amino acids. V shed 5 bases and J 6 bases; nucleotides not matched to a gene: 9. In DNA form, the CDR3 reads TGTGCCAGCAGTGCTGACAGGGGAATCCGTCAGCCCCAGCATTTT. Protein sequence: CASSADRGIRQPQHF.

The gene calls are TRBV10-3 and TRBJ1-1, with a tentative D call TRBD1 (5 bases). Germline V CDR1 and CDR2: ENHRY, SYGVKD. The CDR3 totals 18 residues. V lost 0 bases to trimming and J lost 3 bases, with 20 bases between them. CDR3 protein: CAISESTRAGHLYTEAFF. The CDR3 DNA reads as TGTGCCATCAGTGAGTCGACCCGGGCAGGGCACTTGTACACTGAAGCTTTCTTT.

This chain joins TRBV29-1 and TRBJ2-6, with D unclear. Deletions cut 1 base from V and 2 bases from J, with 0 bases between. This CDR3 comprises 12 residues. From germline, CDR1 is SQVTM and CDR2 ANQGSEA. For the CDR3, the DNA is TGCAGCGTTGAAGCTGGGGCCAACGTCCTGACTTTC. This sequence encodes CSVEAGANVLTF.

The J gene is TRBJ1-6, the V gene TRBV5-1; D is uncertain. Germline CDR1 is SGHRS and CDR2 is YFSETQ. V lost 0 bases, J lost 7 bases, and 14 bases lay in between. The CDR3 consists of 16 residues. CDR3 nucleotide sequence: TGCGCCAGCAGCTTGGCCGGCGGCAGGACGAATTCACCCCTCCACTTT. Its protein product is CASSLAGGRTNSPLHF.

This clone was seen just once. The V call is TRBV18, the J call TRBJ2-2; 12 bases match TRBD2. CDR1 KGHSH and CDR2 LQKENI come from the germline V gene. The CDR3 is made up of 18 amino acids. The trim removed 3 bases at V and 1 base at J, leaving 6 bases unmatched. CDR3: CASSPVTSGRRNTGELFF. The DNA of the CDR3 is TGTGCCAGCTCACCGGTGACTAGCGGGAGAAGGAACACCGGGGAGCTGTTTTTT.

Only a few counts were recorded for this clone. The chain combines TRBV28 with TRBJ1-4, with D possibly TRBD1 on 5 matching bases. The CDR3 is 19 amino acids. V was trimmed by 4 bases and J by 3 bases, leaving 24 bases between them. In germline, CDR1 is MDHEN, CDR2 SYDVKM. CDR3 amino acids: CASSSSGTITTGANEKLFF. Written as DNA, the CDR3 is TGTGCCAGCAGTTCTTCCGGGACCATCACAACCGGGGCTAATGAAAAACTGTTTTTT.

The V gene is TRBV2, the J gene TRBJ2-7; 8 bases match TRBD1. Looked up from germline, CDR1 is SNHLY and CDR2 is FYNNEI. The ends lost 2 bases at V and 2 bases at J; junction bases unmatched: 2. There are 14 residues in the CDR3. The chain's CDR3 is CASSEQGAAYEQYV. The DNA for the CDR3 is TGTGCCAGCAGTGAACAGGGGGCAGCCTACGAGCAGTACGTC.

The chain couples TRBV6-4 to TRBJ1-2; D is uncertain. Germline V CDR1 and CDR2: MRHNA, SNTAGT. This CDR3 has 13 amino acids. V lost 2 bases and J lost 2, with 6 bases in between. The CDR3 here is CASSDAANYGYTF. CDR3 DNA: TGTGCCAGCAGTGACGCTGCCAACTATGGCTACACCTTC.

The chain combines TRBV6-5 with TRBJ2-3; D perhaps matches TRBD1 (7 bases). The germline V gene has CDR1 MNHEY and CDR2 SVGAGI. V was cut by 2 bases and J by 6 bases, with 12 bases left in between. CDR3 size: 14 residues. CDR3 amino acids: CASSYTTGRDTQYF. The CDR3 DNA sequence: TGTGCCAGCAGTTACACGACAGGGAGGGATACGCAGTATTTT.

The V gene is TRBV18, the J gene TRBJ2-3; D unresolved. There are 14 residues in the CDR3. The ends were cut back, 2 bases at V and 3 bases at J, with 9 bases in the middle. The germline V gene encodes CDR1 KGHSH and CDR2 LQKENI. CDR3 amino acids: CASSPVGTTDTQYF. The CDR3, as DNA: TGTGCCAGCTCACCAGTGGGAACAACAGATACGCAGTATTTT.

V usage is TRBV11-2 and J usage is TRBJ2-7; D is unresolved. The germline V gene has CDR1 SGHAT and CDR2 FQNNGV. The CDR3 has 11 amino acids. V lost 4 bases and J 0 bases, leaving 1 base between the germline ends. CDR3 coding DNA: TGTGCCAGCAGCTCCTCCTACGAGCAGTACTTC. Encoded protein: CASSSSYEQYF.

The CDR3 here is CASSLGPTGAQETQYF. For the CDR3, the DNA is TGTGCCAGCAGCTTGGGACCGACAGGGGCACAAGAGACCCAGTACTTC. This sequence joins TRBV7-9 and TRBJ2-5; 8 bases are a match to TRBD1. The CDR3 sequence is 16 residues long. Germline trimming cut 3 bases from V and 2 bases from J; bases unmatched to any gene: 8. Germline values: CDR1 SEHNR, CDR2 FQNEAQ (reference sequence).

The rearrangement links TRBV9 to TRBJ2-3; a weak D match, TRBD2 (7 bases). V was pared by 7 bases and J by 4 bases, with 13 bases between. Germline V gives CDR1 SGDLS, CDR2 YYNGEE. CDR3 size: 13 residues. CDR3 loop: CASARGGADTQYF. As DNA, the CDR3 is TGTGCCAGCGCCCGAGGGGGGGCAGATACGCAGTATTTT.

The chain has TRBV7-9 and TRBJ1-1, with D possibly matching TRBD1 (5 bases). The germline V gene has CDR1 SEHNR and CDR2 FQNEAQ (reference sequence). Trimming took 0 bases from V and 6 from J, leaving 8 bases between them. This CDR3 region has 13 residues. CDR3 nucleotides: TGTGCCAGCAGCTTAGCCGTAGGGGCTGAAGCTTTCTTT. This gives the protein CASSLAVGAEAFF.

This clone was seen more than once but under ten times. This rearrangement joins TRBV6-1 to TRBJ1-2; the match to TRBD1 covers 12 bases. The CDR3 is 17 residues long. The germline CDR1 and CDR2 sequences are MNHNS and SASEGT. V lost 4 bases, J lost 3 bases, and 9 bases stayed unmatched. The CDR3: CASSGGTGGLEYYGYTF. Here the CDR3 DNA reads TGTGCCAGCAGTGGAGGGACAGGGGGCCTGGAGTACTATGGCTACACCTTC.

This chain uses TRBV25-1 with TRBJ2-3, with D uncertain. The V and J ends lost 4 bases and 5 bases respectively, with 13 bases between them. CDR1 is MGHDK, CDR2 SYGVNS, per germline. This CDR3 region has 14 residues. CDR3 nucleotide sequence: TGTGCCAGCAGTGTCGGGCTCGGTCTAGATACGCAGTATTTT. It translates to CASSVGLGLDTQYF.

V usage is TRBV5-1 and J usage is TRBJ1-3; D may be TRBD1 (5 bases). The CDR3 extends over 14 amino acids. V dropped 1 base and J dropped 3 bases, with 8 bases sitting between them. CDR1 SGHRS and CDR2 YFSETQ come from the germline V gene. CDR3 nucleotides: TGCGCCAGCAGCTTGCAGGGCTTTGGAAACACCATATATTTT. Its protein product is CASSLQGFGNTIYF.

This rearrangement joins TRBV27 to TRBJ2-7; 9 nucleotides line up with TRBD2. The ends lost 9 bases at V and 2 bases at J; junction bases unmatched: 8. Germline V gene sequence: CDR1 MNHEY, CDR2 SMNVEV (reference sequence). The CDR3 has 14 residues. CDR3 sequence: CASRVSGSTYEQYF. The CDR3 coding sequence is TGTGCCAGTAGAGTTAGCGGGAGTACCTACGAGCAGTACTTC.

Here the CDR3 DNA reads TGCAGCGTTGGAACATGGGACAGGGGGACAGATACGCAGTATTTT. Encoded protein: CSVGTWDRGTDTQYF. The J gene is TRBJ2-3, the V gene TRBV29-1, with 11 positions matching TRBD1. Germline V gives CDR1 SQVTM, CDR2 ANQGSEA. The CDR3 totals 15 residues. The V segment lost 4 bases and the J segment 3 bases; nucleotides outside the gene matches: 6.